This T cell receptor (beta chain) stems from a study of blood T cells in healthy people across ages. Study findings and constraints: The fall in TCR beta diversity per million T cells was roughly linear with age.

With regard to this clonotype: The target antigen is unknown.

The CDR3 covers 13 residues. Trimming removed 4 bases at V and 13 bases at J, with 19 bases between. CDR1 and CDR2 (germline): SEHNR, FQNEAQ (reference sequence). The authors ran a second PCR of about 6 to 11 cycles using a sample-barcoded 5' primer and a J-beta primer mix. TCRdb analysed the 5' RACE reads with MiXCR anew, one entry per CDR3 protein. The table lists 500,000 to 550,000 distinct CDR3 sequences, approximately 25% of them singletons, with approximately 10% in the top ten. These data are also associated with another study on T cells of mothers and their children. According to that study: In cDNA synthesis, all of the extracted RNA was used at approximately 1.5 ug per 15 ul.

The V gene is TRBV7-9, the J gene TRBJ2-5; no firm D call. Sequencing was carried out using blood. This TCR derives from a boy aged 10-17 years in good health. CDR3 protein: CASSSNIGPASYF. CDR3 in DNA: TGTGCCAGCAGCTCCAACATAGGACCGGCGTCGTACTTC.